The 12 T cell receptor beta chains listed next were all sequenced from one sample in a study of blood T cell repertoires in COVID-19. TCRdb keeps only in-frame clones here, not all; method: immunoSEQ multiplex PCR. The data show about 140,000 clones, roughly 76% seen once. Sequences were obtained from peripheral blood. Receptors were obtained from a woman in her fifties or sixties with active or convalescent COVID-19.

The chain uses TRBV11-2 and TRBJ1-1; 10 bases fit TRBD1. The CDR3 has 15 amino acids. Per the germline V gene, CDR1 is SGHAT and CDR2 is FQNNGV. The V segment lost 5 bases and the J segment 1 base; nucleotides outside the gene matches: 4. The CDR3 sequence is CASSPRDRGNTEAFF. The CDR3 DNA sequence: TGTGCCAGCAGCCCCCGGGACAGGGGGAACACTGAAGCTTTCTTT.

The chain recombines TRBV6-2 or TRBV6-3 with TRBJ1-5; 10 bases agree with TRBD1. CDR1 and CDR2 from the germline V gene are MNHEY and SVGEGT. Trimming at V came to 2 bases and at J to 6 bases, leaving 4 bases not matched to a gene. CDR3 length equals 15 residues. CDR3 amino acids: CASSYPDRGRQPQHF. The DNA of the CDR3 is TGTGCCAGCAGTTACCCTGACAGGGGGCGTCAGCCCCAGCATTTT.

The chain links TRBV6-5 to TRBJ1-4; 9 bases are a match to TRBD1. Germline lookup yields CDR1 MNHEY and CDR2 SVGAGI. Trimming at V came to 8 bases and at J to 7 bases, leaving 8 bases not matched to a gene. The CDR3 length is 14 residues. For the CDR3, the DNA is TGTGCCAGCCGTCGGGGGACAGGGACTGAAAAACTGTTTTTT. This sequence encodes CASRRGTGTEKLFF.

The chain is built from TRBV3-1 (or the pseudogene TRBV3-2) and TRBJ1-2, with 7 positions matching TRBD1. Germline V gene sequence: CDR1 LGHDT, CDR2 YNNKEL (reference sequence). This CDR3 region has 14 residues. With 4 bases clipped from V and 4 bases from J, the junction kept 6 bases outside the gene matches. CDR3 amino acids: CASSPRQGGYGYTF. The CDR3 DNA sequence: TGTGCCAGCAGCCCCCGACAGGGAGGCTATGGCTACACCTTC.

The J gene is TRBJ2-1, the V gene TRBV11-1, with TRBD2 as a possible D gene (6 bases). V lost 5 bases and J lost 8, with 16 bases in between. There are 14 residues in the CDR3. CDR1 SGHAT and CDR2 FQDESV come from the germline V gene (reference sequence). The DNA of the CDR3 is TGTGCCAGCAGCGCGTCAAGACTAGTCCATGAGCAGTTCTTC. Its translation is CASSASRLVHEQFF.

The gene calls are TRBV28 and TRBJ2-1, with 8 bases that match TRBD2. Germline lookup yields CDR1 MDHEN and CDR2 SYDVKM. There are 15 residues in the CDR3. Trimming at V came to 7 bases and at J to 5 bases, leaving 10 bases not matched to a gene. CDR3 DNA sequence: TGTGCCAGCATCTTAGCCGGGGGGGTTAACAATGAGCAGTTCTTC. Its translation: CASILAGGVNNEQFF.

The chain joins TRBV24-1 to TRBJ1-1; D call uncertain. This CDR3 contains 12 residues. The germline V gene has CDR1 KGHDR and CDR2 SFDVKD. V was clipped by 3 bases and J by 5 bases, with 6 bases between them. CDR3 region: CATSDGLTEAFF. The DNA for the CDR3 is TGTGCCACCAGTGATGGTCTAACTGAAGCTTTCTTT.

V usage is TRBV19 and J usage is TRBJ2-1, with D perhaps matching TRBD1 (6 bases). In germline, CDR1 is LNHDA, CDR2 SQIVND (reference sequence). CDR3 length equals 14 residues. V shed 5 bases and J shed 12 bases, with 20 bases lying between them. CDR3 protein: CASSFGQPSRGQFF. CDR3 coding DNA: TGTGCCAGTAGTTTCGGACAGCCCTCCCGAGGGCAGTTCTTC.

This chain links TRBV7-2 with TRBJ1-6; tentatively, D is TRBD1 (6 bases). CDR3 length: 15 amino acids. The V end was cut by 0 bases, the J end by 8 bases, with 11 bases between. CDR1 is SGHTA and CDR2 is FQGNSA in the germline V gene. CDR3 protein: CASSLAQGSYSPLHF. The CDR3 DNA reads TGTGCCAGCAGCTTAGCGCAGGGGAGTTATTCACCCCTCCACTTT.

The genes are TRBV7-9 and TRBJ1-2; D may be TRBD1 (5 bases). Germline loops: CDR1 SEHNR, CDR2 FQNEAQ (reference sequence). The CDR3 is 15 amino acids. V lost 5 bases to trimming and J lost 2 bases, with 15 bases between them. CDR3 nucleotides: TGTGCCAGCAGCATTCAAGACAGAGGCAACTATGGCTACACCTTC. Its protein is CASSIQDRGNYGYTF.

J is TRBJ1-1 and V is TRBV12-5; tentatively, D is TRBD1 (5 bases). CDR1 and CDR2 (germline): LGHNT, FRNRAP. CDR3 length equals 13 residues. V was trimmed by 5 bases and J by 4 bases, leaving 11 bases between them. The CDR3 region is CASGRGDATEAFF. DNA for the CDR3: TGTGCTAGTGGTCGGGGGGACGCCACTGAAGCTTTCTTT.

The CDR3 spells CASRGGTALGNTIYF. For the CDR3, the DNA is TGTGCCAGCAGGGGGGGGACTGCCCTTGGAAACACCATATATTTT. This chain uses TRBV2 with TRBJ1-3, with D possibly TRBD1 on 5 matching bases. The CDR3 runs 15 residues. Trimming pared 6 bases from V and 3 bases from J, leaving 15 bases between. Germline loops: CDR1 SNHLY, CDR2 FYNNEI.